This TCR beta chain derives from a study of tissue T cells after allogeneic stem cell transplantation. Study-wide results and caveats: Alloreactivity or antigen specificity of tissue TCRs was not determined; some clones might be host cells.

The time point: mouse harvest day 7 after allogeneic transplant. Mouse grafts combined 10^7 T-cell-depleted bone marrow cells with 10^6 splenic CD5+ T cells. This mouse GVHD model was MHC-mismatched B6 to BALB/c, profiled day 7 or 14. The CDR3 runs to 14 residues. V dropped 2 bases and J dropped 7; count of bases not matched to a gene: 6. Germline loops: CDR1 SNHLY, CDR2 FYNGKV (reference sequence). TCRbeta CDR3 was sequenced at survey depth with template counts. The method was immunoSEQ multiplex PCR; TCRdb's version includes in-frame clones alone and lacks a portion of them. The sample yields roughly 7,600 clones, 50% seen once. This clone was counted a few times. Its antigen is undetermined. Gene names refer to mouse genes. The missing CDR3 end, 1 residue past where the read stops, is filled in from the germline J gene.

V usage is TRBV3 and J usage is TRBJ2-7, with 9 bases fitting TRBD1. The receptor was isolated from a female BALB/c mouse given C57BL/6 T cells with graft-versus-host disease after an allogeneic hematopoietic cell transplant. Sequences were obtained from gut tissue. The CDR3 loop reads CASSLRDRAGEQYF. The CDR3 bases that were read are TGTGCCAGCAGCTTAAGGGACAGGGCGGGGGAACAGTAC.